The next 6 T cell receptor beta chains were all read from a single sample in a study of blood T cell repertoires in COVID-19. Clones were read by immunoSEQ multiplex PCR, and TCRdb kept only the in-frame ones, dropping some. The repertoire consists of over 150,000 clones, with approximately 80% occurring once and the leading ten covering roughly 2.9%. Sequencing used peripheral blood. These TCRs come from a woman aged 55-69 years with acute or convalescent COVID-19.

The chain is built from TRBV20-1 and TRBJ2-5; D is uncertain. CDR3 length equals 10 residues. The germline gives CDR1 DFQATT, CDR2 SNEGSKA (reference sequence). V was clipped by 2 bases and J by 5 bases, with 3 bases between them. The CDR3 coding sequence is TGCAGTGCTAGACAGGAGACCCAGTACTTC. Its translation is CSARQETQYF.

This chain joins TRBV5-1 and TRBJ1-1, with TRBD1 identical over 8 bases. The CDR3 runs 18 residues. The junction had 18 bases not matched to a gene; V was cut back by 3 bases and J by 5 bases. The germline gives CDR1 SGHRS, CDR2 YFSETQ. The chain's CDR3 is CASSYDHQGAMGNTEAFF. In DNA, the CDR3 is TGCGCCAGCAGCTACGACCACCAGGGGGCGATGGGCAATACTGAAGCTTTCTTT. The full variable domain, completed using reference TRBV5-1 and TRBJ1-1, is KAGVTQTPRYLIKTRGQQVTLSCSPISGHRSVSWYQQTPGQGLQFLFEYFSETQRNKGNFPGRFSGRQFSNSRSEMNVSTLELGDSALYLCASSYDHQGAMGNTEAFFGQGTRLTVV.

The J gene is TRBJ1-3, the V gene TRBV5-4; 9 bases fit TRBD1. The CDR3 totals 14 residues. The ends lost 4 bases at V and 7 bases at J; junction bases unmatched: 6. Germline assignment: CDR1 SGHNT and CDR2 YYREEE (reference sequence). CDR3 in amino acids: CASSAGTGFNTIYF. The DNA of the CDR3 is TGTGCCAGCAGCGCGGGGACAGGGTTCAACACCATATATTTT.

The rearrangement joins TRBV6-6 to TRBJ1-4; maybe TRBD1 (6 bases). The CDR3 consists of 14 residues. The V gene lost 5 bases and the J gene lost 3 bases, with 10 bases spanning the gap. Germline CDR1 is MNHNY and CDR2 is SVGAGI (reference sequence). The CDR3 reads CASSDQGSNEKLFF. The CDR3 region has the DNA TGTGCCAGCAGTGACCAGGGGTCTAATGAAAAACTGTTTTTT.

The CDR3 loop reads CATLERTVPYEQYF. The DNA for the CDR3 is TGTGCCACCCTAGAAAGGACAGTGCCCTACGAGCAGTACTTC. The chain couples TRBV6-5 to TRBJ2-7; perhaps TRBD1 as D (6 bases). Trimming pared 10 bases from V and 2 bases from J, leaving 18 bases between. The germline gives CDR1 MNHEY, CDR2 SVGAGI. This CDR3 has 14 amino acids.

The CDR3 here is CASTIGANYGYTF. The CDR3 DNA sequence: TGTGCCAGTACCATCGGAGCTAACTATGGCTACACCTTC. The J gene is TRBJ1-2, the V gene TRBV19; D unresolved. This CDR3 spans 13 amino acids. The germline V gene has CDR1 LNHDA and CDR2 SQIVND (reference sequence). V was cut by 7 bases and J by 0 bases, with 9 bases left in between.